The clone carrying this T cell receptor (beta chain) was counted many times. The sample is drawn from a study of CD8+CD57+ T cells in acquired aplastic anemia. Overall study context: Sorted cells (CD4+ and CD8+) yielded DNA amounts that averaged approximately 3.1 ug.

The V gene's germline CDR1 is ENHRY and CDR2 SYGVKD. The CDR3 contains 18 residues. V was pared by 8 bases and J by 0 bases, with 26 bases between. By flow cytometry, patients selected for sequencing had shown an expansion of CD8+CD57+ cells. Each patient gave a blood sample that was collected before any therapy had been received. Genomic DNA provided the template from which TCR beta VDJ and CDR3 profiles were obtained. MiXCR, applied by TCRdb to the reads, yields one record per CDR3 protein. The table shows 150,000 to 200,000 distinct CDR3 sequences, with approximately 50% occurring only once. Specimen: sorted CD4+, CD8+, or CD8+CD57+ T cells (not recorded which) from PBMCs. This chain connects TRBV10-3 to TRBJ2-7; a weak D match, TRBD2 (5 bases). This sequence originates from a human donor with aplastic anemia. CDR3 loop: CAIGDQPRRASSSYEQYF. The CDR3 DNA sequence: TGTGCCATCGGGGATCAGCCGCGGCGGGCGTCGAGCTCCTACGAGCAGTACTTC.